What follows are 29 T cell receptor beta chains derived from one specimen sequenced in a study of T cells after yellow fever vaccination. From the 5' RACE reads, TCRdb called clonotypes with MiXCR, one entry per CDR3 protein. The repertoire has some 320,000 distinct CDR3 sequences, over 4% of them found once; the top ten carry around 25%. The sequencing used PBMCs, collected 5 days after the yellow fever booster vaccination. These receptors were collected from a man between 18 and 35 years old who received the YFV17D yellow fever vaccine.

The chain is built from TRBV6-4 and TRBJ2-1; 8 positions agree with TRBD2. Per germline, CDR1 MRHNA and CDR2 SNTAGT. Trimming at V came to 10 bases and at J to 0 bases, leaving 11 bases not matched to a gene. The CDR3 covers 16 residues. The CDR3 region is CANIQAGATSYNEQFF. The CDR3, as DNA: TGTGCCAACATTCAAGCGGGGGCAACCTCCTACAATGAGCAGTTCTTC.

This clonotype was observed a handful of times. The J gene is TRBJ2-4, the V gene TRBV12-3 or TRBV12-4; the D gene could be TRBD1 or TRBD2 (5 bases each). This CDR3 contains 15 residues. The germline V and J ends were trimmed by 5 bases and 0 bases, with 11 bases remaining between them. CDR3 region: CASSPGALAKNIQYF. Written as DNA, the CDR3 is TGTGCCAGCAGTCCCGGGGCCCTAGCCAAAAACATTCAGTACTTC.

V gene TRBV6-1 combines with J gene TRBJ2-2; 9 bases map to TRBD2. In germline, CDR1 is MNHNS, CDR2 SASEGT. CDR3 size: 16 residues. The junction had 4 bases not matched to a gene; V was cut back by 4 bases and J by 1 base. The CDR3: CASSGPAGGNTGELFF. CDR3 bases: TGTGCCAGCAGTGGCCCAGCGGGGGGGAACACCGGGGAGCTGTTTTTT.

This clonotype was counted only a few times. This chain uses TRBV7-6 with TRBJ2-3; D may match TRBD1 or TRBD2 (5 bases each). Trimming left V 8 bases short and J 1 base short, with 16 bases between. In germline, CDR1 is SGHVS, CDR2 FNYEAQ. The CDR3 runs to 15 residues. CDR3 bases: TGTGCCAGCTCTTTGTCAGGGAGCGGCACAGATACGCAGTATTTT. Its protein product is CASSLSGSGTDTQYF.

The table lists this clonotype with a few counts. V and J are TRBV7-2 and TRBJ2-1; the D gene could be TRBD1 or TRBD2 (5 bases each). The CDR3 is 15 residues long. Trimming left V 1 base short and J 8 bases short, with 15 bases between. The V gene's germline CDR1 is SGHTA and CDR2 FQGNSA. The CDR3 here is CASSLVGTPGYEQFF. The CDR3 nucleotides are TGTGCCAGCAGCTTAGTGGGGACGCCTGGATATGAGCAGTTCTTC. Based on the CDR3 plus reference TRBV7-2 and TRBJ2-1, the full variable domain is GAGVSQSPSNKVTEKGKDVELRCDPISGHTALYWYRQSLGQGLEFLIYFQGNSAPDKSGLPSDRFSAERTGGSVSTLTIQRTQQEDSAVYLCASSLVGTPGYEQFFGPGTRLTVL.

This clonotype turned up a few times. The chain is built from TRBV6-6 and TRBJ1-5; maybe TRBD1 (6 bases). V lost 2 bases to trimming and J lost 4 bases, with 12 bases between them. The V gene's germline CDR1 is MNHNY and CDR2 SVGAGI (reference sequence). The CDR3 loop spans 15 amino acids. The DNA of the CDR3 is TGTGCCAGCAGTTACGACAGGCTTACAAATCAGCCCCAGCATTTT. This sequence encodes CASSYDRLTNQPQHF.

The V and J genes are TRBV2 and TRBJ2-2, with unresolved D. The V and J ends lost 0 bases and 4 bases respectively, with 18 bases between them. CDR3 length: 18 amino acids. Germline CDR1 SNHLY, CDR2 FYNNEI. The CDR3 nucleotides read TGTGCCAGCAGTGAAGCGCTTTTGATAGTAAGAGGCACCGGGGAGCTGTTTTTT. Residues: CASSEALLIVRGTGELFF.

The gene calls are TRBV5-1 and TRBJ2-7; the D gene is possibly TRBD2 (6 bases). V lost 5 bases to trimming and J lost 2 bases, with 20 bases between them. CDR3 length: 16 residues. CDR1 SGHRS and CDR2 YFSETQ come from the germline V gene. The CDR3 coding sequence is TGCGCCAGCAGGCCAAGGTCGGGGGAGGCCGCCTACGAGCAGTACTTC. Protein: CASRPRSGEAAYEQYF.

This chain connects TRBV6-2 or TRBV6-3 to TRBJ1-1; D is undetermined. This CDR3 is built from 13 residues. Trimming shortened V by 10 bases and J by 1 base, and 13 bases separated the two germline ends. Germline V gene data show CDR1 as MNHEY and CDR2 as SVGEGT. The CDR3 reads CATRWGRNTEAFF. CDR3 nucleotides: TGTGCCACCAGATGGGGTCGGAACACTGAAGCTTTCTTT.

The CDR3 protein is CASSLVDVTGTQYF. CDR3 bases: TGTGCCAGCAGCTTGGTTGACGTCACGGGGACCCAGTACTTC. This chain uses TRBV5-6 with TRBJ2-5; D is uncertain. V was clipped by 0 bases and J by 7 bases, with 13 bases between them. Germline V lookup: CDR1 SGHDT, CDR2 YYEEEE. CDR3 length: 14 residues.

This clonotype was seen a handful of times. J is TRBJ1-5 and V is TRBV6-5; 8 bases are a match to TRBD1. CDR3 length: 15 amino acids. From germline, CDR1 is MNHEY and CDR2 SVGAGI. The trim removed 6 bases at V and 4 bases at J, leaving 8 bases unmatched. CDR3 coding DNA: TGTGCCAGCAGACCCGACAGGGGCGCAAATCAGCCCCAGCATTTT. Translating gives CASRPDRGANQPQHF.

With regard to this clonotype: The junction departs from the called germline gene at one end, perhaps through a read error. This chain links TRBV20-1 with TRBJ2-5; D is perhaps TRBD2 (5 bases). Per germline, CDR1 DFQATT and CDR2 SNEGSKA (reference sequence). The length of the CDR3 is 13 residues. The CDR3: CSARDSSQGTQYF. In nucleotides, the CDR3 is TGCAGTGCTAGAGATTCTAGCCAAGGGACCCAGTACTTC.

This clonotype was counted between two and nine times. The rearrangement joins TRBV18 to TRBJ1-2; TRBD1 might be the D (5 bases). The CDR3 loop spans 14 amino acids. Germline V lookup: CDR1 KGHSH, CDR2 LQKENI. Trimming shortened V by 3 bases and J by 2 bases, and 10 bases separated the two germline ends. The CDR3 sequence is CASSPWDGNYGYTF. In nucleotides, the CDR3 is TGTGCCAGCTCACCCTGGGACGGCAACTATGGCTACACCTTC.

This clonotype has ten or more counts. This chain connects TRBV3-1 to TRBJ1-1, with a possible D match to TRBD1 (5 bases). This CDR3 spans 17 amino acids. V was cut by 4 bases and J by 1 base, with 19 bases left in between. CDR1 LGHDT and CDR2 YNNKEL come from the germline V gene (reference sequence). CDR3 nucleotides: TGTGCCAGCAGCCGGCCCATTAAGGGGACTAAGAACACTGAAGCTTTCTTT. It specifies CASSRPIKGTKNTEAFF.

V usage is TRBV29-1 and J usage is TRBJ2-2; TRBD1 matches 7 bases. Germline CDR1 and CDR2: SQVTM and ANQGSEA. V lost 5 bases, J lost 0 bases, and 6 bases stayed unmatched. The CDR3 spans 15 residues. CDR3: CSVFDRASNTGELFF. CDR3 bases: TGCAGCGTTTTCGACAGGGCCTCGAACACCGGGGAGCTGTTTTTT.

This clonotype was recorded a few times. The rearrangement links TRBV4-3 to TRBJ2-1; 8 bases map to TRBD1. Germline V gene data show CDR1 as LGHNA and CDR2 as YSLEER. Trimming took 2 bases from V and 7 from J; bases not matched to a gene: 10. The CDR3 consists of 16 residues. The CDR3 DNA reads TGCGCCAGCAGCCAAACCGGACAGGGCACGAGAAATGAGCAGTTCTTC. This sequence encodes CASSQTGQGTRNEQFF.

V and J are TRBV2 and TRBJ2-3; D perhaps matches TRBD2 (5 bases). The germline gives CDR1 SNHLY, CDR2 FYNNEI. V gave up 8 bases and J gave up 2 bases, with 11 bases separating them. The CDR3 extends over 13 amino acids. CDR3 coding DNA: TGTGCCAGCTTGCGGGCCCCCACAGATACGCAGTATTTT. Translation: CASLRAPTDTQYF. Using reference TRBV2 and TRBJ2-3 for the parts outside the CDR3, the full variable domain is EPEVTQTPSHQVTQMGQEVILRCVPISNHLYFYWYRQILGQKVEFLVSFYNNEISEKSEIFDDQFSVERPDGSNFTLKIRSTKLEDSAMYFCASLRAPTDTQYFGPGTRLTVL.

The CDR3 loop is CSVEDTFGGPNTEAFF. Here the CDR3 DNA reads TGCAGCGTTGAAGATACGTTCGGGGGGCCGAACACTGAAGCTTTCTTT. V and J are TRBV29-1 and TRBJ1-1; D possibly corresponds to TRBD1 (6 bases). Germline V CDR1 and CDR2: SQVTM, ANQGSEA. This CDR3 has 16 residues. Trimming shortened V by 0 bases and J by 1 base, and 15 bases separated the two germline ends.

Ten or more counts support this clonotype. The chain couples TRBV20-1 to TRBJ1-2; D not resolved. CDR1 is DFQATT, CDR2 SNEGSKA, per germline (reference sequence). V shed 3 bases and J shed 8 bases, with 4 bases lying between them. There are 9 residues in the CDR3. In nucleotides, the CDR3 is TGCAGTGCTAGTTTCGGCTACACCTTC. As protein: CSASFGYTF.

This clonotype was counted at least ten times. CDR3 in amino acids: CASSGQTLYGYTF. The CDR3 DNA reads TGTGCCAGCAGCGGACAGACTCTCTATGGCTACACCTTC. The V and J genes are TRBV7-8 and TRBJ1-2; D may be TRBD1 (6 bases). Germline V gives CDR1 SGHVS, CDR2 FQNEAQ. The CDR3 has 13 residues. With 5 bases removed from V and 4 bases from J, the gap between germline ends came to 11 bases. The entire variable domain, with the rest obtained from reference TRBV7-8 and TRBJ1-2, is as follows: GAGVSQSPRYKVAKRGQDVALRCDPISGHVSLFWYQQALGQGPEFLTYFQNEAQLDKSGLPSDRFFAERPEGSVSTLKIQRTQQEDSAVYLCASSGQTLYGYTFGSGTRLTVV.

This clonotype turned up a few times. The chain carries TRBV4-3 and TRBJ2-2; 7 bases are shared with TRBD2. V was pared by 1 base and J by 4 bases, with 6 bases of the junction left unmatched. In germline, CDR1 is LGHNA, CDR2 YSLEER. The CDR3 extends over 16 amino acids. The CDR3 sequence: CASSQGGGALTGELFF. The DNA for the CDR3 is TGCGCCAGCAGCCAAGGGGGGGGTGCACTCACCGGGGAGCTGTTTTTT.

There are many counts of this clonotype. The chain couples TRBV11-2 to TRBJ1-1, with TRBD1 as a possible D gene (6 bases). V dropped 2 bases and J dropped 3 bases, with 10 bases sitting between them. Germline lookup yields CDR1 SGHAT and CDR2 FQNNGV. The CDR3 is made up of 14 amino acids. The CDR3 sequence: CASSLTRGYTEAFF. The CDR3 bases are TGTGCCAGCAGCTTAACCAGGGGCTACACTGAAGCTTTCTTT.

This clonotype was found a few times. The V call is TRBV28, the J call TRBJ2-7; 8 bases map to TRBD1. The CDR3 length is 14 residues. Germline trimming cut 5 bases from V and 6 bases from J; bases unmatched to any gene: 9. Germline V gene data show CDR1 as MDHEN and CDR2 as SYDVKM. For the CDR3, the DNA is TGTGCCAGCAGTATAGACAGGGGCCCCCTCGAGCAGTACGTC. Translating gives CASSIDRGPLEQYV.

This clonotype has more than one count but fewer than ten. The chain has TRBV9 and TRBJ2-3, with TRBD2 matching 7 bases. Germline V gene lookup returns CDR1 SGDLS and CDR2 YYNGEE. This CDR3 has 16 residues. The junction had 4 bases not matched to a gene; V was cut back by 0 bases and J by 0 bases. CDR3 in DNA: TGTGCCAGCAGCGTAGGGCTAGCGGATAGCACAGATACGCAGTATTTT. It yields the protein CASSVGLADSTDTQYF.

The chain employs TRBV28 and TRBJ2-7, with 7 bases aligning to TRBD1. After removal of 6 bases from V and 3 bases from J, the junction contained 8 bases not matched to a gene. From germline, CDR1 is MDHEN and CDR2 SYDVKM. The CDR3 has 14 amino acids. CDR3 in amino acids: CASRTSGQRYEQYF. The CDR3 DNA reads TGTGCCAGCAGGACGTCGGGACAGCGCTACGAGCAGTACTTC.

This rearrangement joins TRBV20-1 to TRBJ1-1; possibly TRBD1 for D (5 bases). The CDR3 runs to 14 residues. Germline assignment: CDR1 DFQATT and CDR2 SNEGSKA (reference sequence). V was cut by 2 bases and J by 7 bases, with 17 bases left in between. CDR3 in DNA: TGCAGTGCTAGATCGGTTCAGGGCTCGGTTGAAGCTTTCTTT. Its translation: CSARSVQGSVEAFF.

In nucleotides, the CDR3 is TGTGCCAGCAGAATTCAGGGGGGCGATGGCTACACCTTC. Protein product: CASRIQGGDGYTF. This chain joins TRBV11-2 and TRBJ1-2, with 7 bases fitting TRBD1. The CDR3 covers 13 residues. Germline CDR1 and CDR2: SGHAT and FQNNGV. The V gene end was trimmed by 6 bases and the J gene end by 6 bases; junction bases not matched to a gene: 7.

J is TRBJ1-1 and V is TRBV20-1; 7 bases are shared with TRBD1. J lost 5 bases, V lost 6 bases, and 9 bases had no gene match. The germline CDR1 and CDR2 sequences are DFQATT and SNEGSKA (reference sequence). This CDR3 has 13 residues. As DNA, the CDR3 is TGCAGTGCCCCTCAGGGGGGGTGGACTGAAGCTTTCTTT. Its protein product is CSAPQGGWTEAFF.

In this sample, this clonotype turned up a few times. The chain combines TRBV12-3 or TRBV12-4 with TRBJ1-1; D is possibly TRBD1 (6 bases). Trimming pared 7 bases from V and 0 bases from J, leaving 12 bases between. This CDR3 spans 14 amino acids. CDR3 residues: CASTPGVVNTEAFF. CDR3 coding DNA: TGTGCCAGCACCCCAGGGGTGGTGAACACTGAAGCTTTCTTT.